Presented here are 11 T cell receptor beta chains from one specimen sequenced in a study of cytomegalovirus exposure and HLA in healthy donors. PCR involved 60 Vbeta and 13 Jbeta primers. Sequencing used immunoSEQ multiplex PCR; TCRdb keeps in-frame clones, though not all of them. The repertoire consists of under 70,000 clones, with roughly 65% occurring once and the leading ten covering roughly 2.1%. The sequencing sample was made of PBMCs. These receptors were obtained from a woman aged 25 to 45 in good health and CMV-seronegative.

The CDR3 spells CSVAQASGNEQFF. In DNA form, the CDR3 reads TGCAGCGTTGCGCAGGCGAGTGGAAATGAGCAGTTCTTC. The rearrangement links TRBV29-1 to TRBJ2-1, with D uncertain. This CDR3 has 13 residues. V was clipped by 4 bases and J by 7 bases, with 14 bases between them. The germline V gene has CDR1 SQVTM and CDR2 ANQGSEA.

Concerning this clone itself: The sample holds other DNA sequences that translate to the same CDR3. V gene TRBV5-1 combines with J gene TRBJ1-1; D is unclear. The CDR3 is 13 amino acids. With 5 bases removed from V and 5 bases from J, the gap between germline ends came to 13 bases. The germline V gene encodes CDR1 SGHRS and CDR2 YFSETQ. CDR3 loop: CASSEGSGTEAFF. In DNA form, the CDR3 reads TGCGCCAGCAGTGAGGGCTCGGGAACTGAAGCTTTCTTT.

This clone was counted between two and nine times. This rearrangement joins TRBV6-5 to TRBJ1-1, with D maybe TRBD1 (6 bases). This CDR3 is built from 16 residues. The V end lost 4 bases, the J end lost 1 base, and 16 bases lay between the germline ends. Germline-derived CDR1 and CDR2 are MNHEY and SVGAGI. CDR3 region: CASSLVSGVGNTEAFF. CDR3 bases: TGTGCCAGCAGTTTAGTGTCAGGGGTTGGGAACACTGAAGCTTTCTTT.

The V and J genes are TRBV11-3 and TRBJ2-3; D perhaps matches TRBD2 (6 bases). Per the germline V gene, CDR1 is SGHNT and CDR2 is YENEEA. Trimming removed 5 bases at V and 8 bases at J, with 14 bases between. The CDR3 is made up of 13 amino acids. The CDR3 DNA sequence: TGTGCCAGCAGCCCCGGGACTCCGCCTACGCAGTATTTT. It translates to CASSPGTPPTQYF. Using reference TRBV11-3 and TRBJ2-3 for the parts outside the CDR3, the full variable domain is EAGVVQSPRYKIIEKKQPVAFWCNPISGHNTLYWYLQNLGQGPELLIRYENEEAVDDSQLPKDRFSAERLKGVDSTLKIQPAELGDSAVYLCASSPGTPPTQYFGPGTRLTVL.

This chain links TRBV2 with TRBJ2-7; a possible D gene is TRBD1 (6 bases). Germline assignment: CDR1 SNHLY and CDR2 FYNNEI. Trimming removed 10 bases at V and 2 bases at J, with 15 bases between. There are 13 residues in the CDR3. The CDR3 here is CATNRDLAYEQYF. The CDR3 nucleotides read TGTGCCACAAACAGGGATCTAGCCTACGAGCAGTACTTC.

This clone was detected a few times. This chain joins TRBV4-2 and TRBJ2-7; 7 bases align to TRBD1. The V gene's germline CDR1 is LGHNA and CDR2 YNFKEQ. Losses at the gene ends were 4 bases for V and 7 bases for J; bases not matched to a gene: 10. This CDR3 is built from 14 residues. CDR3 amino acids: CASSLEGGLREQYF. CDR3 bases: TGTGCCAGCAGCCTGGAAGGGGGCTTGAGGGAGCAGTACTTC.

The chain recombines TRBV6-6 with TRBJ1-5, with D maybe TRBD1 (6 bases). Germline V gene data show CDR1 as MNHNY and CDR2 as SVGAGI (reference sequence). The CDR3 loop spans 13 amino acids. V lost 7 bases, J lost 2 bases, and 9 bases lay in between. CDR3 coding DNA: TGTGCCAGCACGGGACACGGCAATCAGCCCCAGCATTTT. Its translation is CASTGHGNQPQHF.

The chain employs TRBV7-6 and TRBJ1-4, with 8 bases lining up with TRBD1. CDR1 is SGHVS, CDR2 FNYEAQ, per germline. The junction had 2 bases not matched to a gene; V was cut back by 3 bases and J by 8 bases. This CDR3 is 13 amino acids long. The CDR3 sequence is CASSFGTGEKLFF. DNA of the CDR3: TGTGCCAGCAGCTTCGGGACAGGAGAAAAACTGTTTTTT.

This clone turned up a few times. The chain carries TRBV5-8 and TRBJ1-1, with D unresolved. The CDR3 totals 11 residues. Per the germline V gene, CDR1 is SGHTS and CDR2 is YDEGEE. V shed 3 bases and J shed 11 bases, with 11 bases lying between them. The CDR3, as DNA: TGTGCCAGCAGCTGGGTAGACAAGGCTTTCTTT. Protein sequence: CASSWVDKAFF.

J is TRBJ1-5 and V is TRBV7-8; 7 bases agree with TRBD1. The germline V gene encodes CDR1 SGHVS and CDR2 FQNEAQ. V lost 2 bases to trimming and J lost 4 bases; unmatched junction nucleotides: 11. This CDR3 has 17 residues. The CDR3 DNA sequence: TGTGCCAGCAGCTTACTTGCGGCAGGGGGAGGTAATCAGCCCCAGCATTTT. This translates into CASSLLAAGGGNQPQHF.

Only one count was recorded for this clone. Being one base from a much bigger clone, this may be a read error. The V gene is TRBV4-1, the J gene TRBJ1-6; TRBD1 aligns across 7 bases. With V trimmed by 4 bases and J by 7 bases, 7 bases remained unmatched. The V gene's germline CDR1 is MGHRA and CDR2 YSYEKL. The CDR3 is 15 amino acids. CDR3 sequence reads: CASSRTGDSNSPLHF. The CDR3 DNA reads TGCGCCAGCAGCCGCACAGGGGACTCGAATTCACCCCTCCACTTT.